Given below is one T cell receptor (beta chain) in context. This sample was taken from a study of blood T cell repertoires in COVID-19. Looking at the study overall: Acute and convalescent COVID-19 specimens originated in the United States, Italy and Spain. T cells, B-cell-depleted T cells, or PBMCs supplied cDNA or gDNA.

Libraries were prepared by immunoSEQ multiplex PCR; TCRdb keeps only in-frame clonotypes and omits some of them. The data contain about 180,000 clones, 82% of them singletons. The V gene's germline CDR1 is ENHRY and CDR2 SYGVKD. The CDR3 contains 14 residues. Between the trimmed V and J ends, which lost 2 bases and 1 base, there was a span of 6 bases. The V and J genes are TRBV10-3 and TRBJ1-5; D remains unclear. The sample was peripheral blood. This clonotype was obtained from an elderly woman with active or convalescent COVID-19. CDR3 protein: CAISERRSNQPQHF. As DNA, the CDR3 is TGTGCCATCAGTGAGAGGAGGAGCAATCAGCCCCAGCATTTT.